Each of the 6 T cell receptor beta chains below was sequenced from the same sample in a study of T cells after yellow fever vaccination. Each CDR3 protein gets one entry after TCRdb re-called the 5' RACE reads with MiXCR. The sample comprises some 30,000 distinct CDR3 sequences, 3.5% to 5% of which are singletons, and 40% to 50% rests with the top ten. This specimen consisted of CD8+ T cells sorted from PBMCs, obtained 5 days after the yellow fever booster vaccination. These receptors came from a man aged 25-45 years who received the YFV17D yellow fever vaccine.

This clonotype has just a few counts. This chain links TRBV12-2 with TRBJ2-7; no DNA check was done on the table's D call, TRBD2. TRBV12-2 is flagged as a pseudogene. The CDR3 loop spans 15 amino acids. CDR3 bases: TGTGCAAGTCGCTTAGAGGGGCTAGCGGGAGACGAGCAGTACTTC. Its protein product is CASRLEGLAGDEQYF.

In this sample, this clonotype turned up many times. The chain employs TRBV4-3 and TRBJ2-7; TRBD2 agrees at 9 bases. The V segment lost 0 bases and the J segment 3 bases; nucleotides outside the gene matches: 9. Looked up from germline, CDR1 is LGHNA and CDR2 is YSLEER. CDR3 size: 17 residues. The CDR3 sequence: CASSQEAGASGIYEQYF. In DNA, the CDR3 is TGCGCCAGCAGCCAAGAAGCGGGAGCTAGCGGGATCTACGAGCAGTACTTC.

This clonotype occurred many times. The CDR3 nucleotides read TGTGCCAGCAGCGTAGGGCAGGGGGTAGGCTACGAGCAGTACTTC. Amino acids: CASSVGQGVGYEQYF. The rearrangement joins TRBV9 to TRBJ2-7; 7 bases agree with TRBD1. Trimming removed 0 bases from V and 3 bases from J; junction bases left unmatched: 6. CDR1 is SGDLS and CDR2 is YYNGEE in the germline V gene. This CDR3 is built from 15 residues.

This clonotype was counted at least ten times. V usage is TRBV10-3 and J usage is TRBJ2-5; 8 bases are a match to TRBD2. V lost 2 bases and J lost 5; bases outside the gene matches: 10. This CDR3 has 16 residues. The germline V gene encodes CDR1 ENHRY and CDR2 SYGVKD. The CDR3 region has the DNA TGTGCCATCAGTGAGAAGGGACTAGGAGGCGGGGAGACCCAGTACTTC. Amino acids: CAISEKGLGGGETQYF.

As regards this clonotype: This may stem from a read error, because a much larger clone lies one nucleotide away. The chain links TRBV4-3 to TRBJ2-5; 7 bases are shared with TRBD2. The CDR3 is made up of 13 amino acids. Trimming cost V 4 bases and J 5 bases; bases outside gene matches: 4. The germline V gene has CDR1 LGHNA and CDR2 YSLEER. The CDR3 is CASSLGTIETQYF. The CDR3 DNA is TGCGCCAGCAGCCTTGGGACTATTGAGACCCAGTACTTC.

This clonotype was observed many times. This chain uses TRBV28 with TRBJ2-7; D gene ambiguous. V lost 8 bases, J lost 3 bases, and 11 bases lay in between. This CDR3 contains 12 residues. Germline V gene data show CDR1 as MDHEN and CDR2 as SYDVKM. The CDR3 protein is CASSPSGYEQYF. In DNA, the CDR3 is TGTGCCAGCTCACCGTCCGGCTACGAGCAGTACTTC.